The 23 T cell receptor beta chains given below trace back to one sample, sequenced in a study of long-term antiretroviral therapy in people with HIV. Survey-level resolution applied to immunoSEQ assay v3.0. Assay: immunoSEQ multiplex PCR; the TCRdb copy retains only in-frame clones and omits some. Of 20,000 to 25,000 clones listed, around 87% are singletons. The input for sequencing was unsorted PBMCs, taken about 2.7 years after starting antiretroviral therapy. The receptors were sampled from a woman aged 45-65 years with HIV.

The V call is TRBV5-1, the J call TRBJ1-1; 7 nucleotides match TRBD1. V was pared by 4 bases and J by 3 bases, with 3 bases of the junction left unmatched. CDR1 SGHRS and CDR2 YFSETQ come from the germline V gene. The CDR3 spans 13 residues. The CDR3 protein is CASSATGDTEAFF. In DNA form, the CDR3 reads TGCGCCAGCAGCGCCACAGGGGACACTGAAGCTTTCTTT.

This chain connects TRBV5-4 to TRBJ2-1, with TRBD2 matching 11 bases. This CDR3 spans 17 amino acids. Per germline, CDR1 SGHNT and CDR2 YYREEE (reference sequence). The J segment lost 4 bases and the V segment lost 0 bases, leaving 6 bases of the junction unmatched. Written as DNA, the CDR3 is TGTGCCAGCAGCTTGGTGGTCGCTAGCGGGAGGTACAATGAGCAGTTCTTC. As protein: CASSLVVASGRYNEQFF.

The chain has TRBV5-6 and TRBJ2-5; 9 nucleotides align to TRBD1. There are 15 residues in the CDR3. The germline V gene encodes CDR1 SGHDT and CDR2 YYEEEE. The V gene end was trimmed by 3 bases and the J gene end by 5 bases; junction bases not matched to a gene: 8. Here the CDR3 DNA reads TGTGCCAGCAGCTGGGGGACAGGGACTTCGGAGACCCAGTACTTC. This sequence encodes CASSWGTGTSETQYF. Together with reference TRBV5-6 and TRBJ2-5, the CDR3 gives the full variable domain: DAGVTQSPTHLIKTRGQQVTLRCSPKSGHDTVSWYQQALGQGPQFIFQYYEEEERQRGNFPDRFSGHQFPNYSSELNVNALLLGDSALYLCASSWGTGTSETQYFGPGTRLLVL.

This rearrangement joins TRBV11-2 to TRBJ2-4; 7 nucleotides agree with TRBD1. The CDR3 consists of 19 residues. The V and J ends lost 3 bases and 0 bases, in that order; junction bases with no gene match: 14. The germline CDR1 and CDR2 sequences are SGHAT and FQNNGV. CDR3 DNA sequence: TGTGCCAGCAGCTTGACCGCTAGTGGGACAGAGATAGCCAAAAACATTCAGTACTTC. This sequence encodes CASSLTASGTEIAKNIQYF.

This clone came up a few times. V usage is TRBV6-1 and J usage is TRBJ1-3; D not resolved. Per the germline V gene, CDR1 is MNHNS and CDR2 is SASEGT. The V gene lost 4 bases and the J gene lost 1 base, with 8 bases spanning the gap. The CDR3 runs 14 residues. CDR3 protein: CASSGGVSGNTIYF. The DNA of the CDR3 is TGTGCCAGCAGTGGGGGAGTGTCTGGAAACACCATATATTTT.

This chain joins TRBV7-9 and TRBJ2-1; D is unresolved. The CDR3 is made up of 13 amino acids. From germline, CDR1 is SEHNR and CDR2 FQNEAQ (reference sequence). The ends were cut back, 7 bases at V and 6 bases at J, with 13 bases in the middle. The CDR3 spells CASNPGNFNEQFF. CDR3 sequence (DNA): TGTGCCAGCAATCCTGGCAATTTCAATGAGCAGTTCTTC.

The V and J genes are TRBV10-3 and TRBJ2-3; D gene unclear. Trimming took off 7 bases at V and 4 bases at J, with 6 bases between the two ends. The CDR3 contains 11 residues. CDR1 and CDR2 from the germline V gene are ENHRY and SYGVKD. The chain's CDR3 is CAINAADTQYF. For the CDR3, the DNA is TGTGCCATCAACGCAGCAGATACGCAGTATTTT.

The chain carries TRBV7-2 and TRBJ1-5, with TRBD1 matching 7 bases. Trimming removed 4 bases from V and 3 bases from J; junction bases left unmatched: 6. Germline-derived CDR1 and CDR2 are SGHTA and FQGNSA. The CDR3 is 15 residues long. CDR3 coding DNA: TGTGCCAGCAGCTCCGGGACAGTGCCCAATCAGCCCCAGCATTTT. This gives the protein CASSSGTVPNQPQHF.

The rearrangement links TRBV7-3 to TRBJ2-3; a possible D gene is TRBD2 (5 bases). Trimming left V 4 bases short and J 1 base short, with 6 bases between. CDR1 and CDR2 from the germline V gene are SGHTA and FQGTGA. The CDR3 covers 13 residues. The CDR3 protein is CASSSGGTDTQYF. CDR3 bases: TGTGCCAGCAGCTCCGGGGGCACAGATACGCAGTATTTT.

The genes are TRBV14 and TRBJ2-1, with a tentative D call TRBD2 (5 bases). This CDR3 is built from 17 residues. The V gene lost 3 bases and the J gene lost 0 bases, with 15 bases spanning the gap. Germline V CDR1 and CDR2: SGHDN, FVKESK. CDR3 sequence reads: CASSHFRTASSYNEQFF. The CDR3 nucleotides are TGTGCCAGCAGCCATTTCCGGACTGCAAGCTCCTACAATGAGCAGTTCTTC. Full variable domain (missing parts from reference TRBV14 and TRBJ2-1): EAGVTQFPSHSVIEKGQTVTLRCDPISGHDNLYWYRRVMGKEIKFLLHFVKESKQDESGMPNNRFLAERTGGTYSTLKVQPAELEDSGVYFCASSHFRTASSYNEQFFGPGTRLTVL.

The rearrangement uses TRBV19 and TRBJ2-7; the D is unclear. CDR1 LNHDA and CDR2 SQIVND come from the germline V gene (reference sequence). The V and J ends lost 1 base and 7 bases respectively, with 8 bases between them. The CDR3 is 12 amino acids. Here the CDR3 reads CASSIGFGEQYF. The CDR3 coding sequence is TGTGCCAGTAGTATAGGGTTCGGGGAGCAGTACTTC.

This chain joins TRBV9 and TRBJ2-7, with 7 bases matching TRBD2. The CDR3 spans 14 residues. The V segment lost 3 bases and the J segment 2 bases; nucleotides outside the gene matches: 5. Germline lookup yields CDR1 SGDLS and CDR2 YYNGEE. The CDR3 reads CASSASSGPYEQYF. The CDR3, as DNA: TGTGCCAGCAGCGCCTCTAGCGGCCCCTACGAGCAGTACTTC.

CDR3 loop: CASLRTSGIGETQYF. CDR3 nucleotide sequence: TGTGCCAGCTTGAGGACTAGCGGGATTGGTGAGACCCAGTACTTC. The chain links TRBV27 to TRBJ2-5; 12 bases align to TRBD2. V was pared by 8 bases and J by 5 bases, with 9 bases of the junction left unmatched. CDR1 is MNHEY, CDR2 SMNVEV, per germline (reference sequence). There are 15 residues in the CDR3.

The gene calls are TRBV27 and TRBJ2-7; 8 nucleotides line up with TRBD2. The germline gives CDR1 MNHEY, CDR2 SMNVEV (reference sequence). This CDR3 comprises 14 residues. With 3 bases clipped from V and 4 bases from J, the junction kept 5 bases outside the gene matches. The CDR3 nucleotides are TGTGCCAGCAGTTTCGCGGGGGGAGCTTACGAGCAGTACTTC. Translated, it gives CASSFAGGAYEQYF.

J is TRBJ2-5 and V is TRBV5-1, with D maybe TRBD1 (6 bases). The CDR3 contains 14 residues. Germline V lookup: CDR1 SGHRS, CDR2 YFSETQ. V lost 1 base and J 5 bases, leaving 12 bases between the germline ends. In nucleotides, the CDR3 is TGCGCCAGCAGCTTGCCAGACAGGTTGGAGACCCAGTACTTC. Protein product: CASSLPDRLETQYF.

The chain carries TRBV28 and TRBJ2-7; the match to TRBD2 covers 9 bases. The CDR3 runs to 15 residues. Germline V lookup: CDR1 MDHEN, CDR2 SYDVKM. Trimming took 4 bases from V and 3 from J; bases not matched to a gene: 7. CDR3 protein: CASSSAGTSSYEQYF. DNA of the CDR3: TGTGCCAGCAGTTCAGCCGGGACTAGCAGCTACGAGCAGTACTTC.

This clone was seen a handful of times. The chain is built from TRBV7-9 and TRBJ2-7, with a tentative D call TRBD2 (6 bases). The CDR3 consists of 13 residues. Germline V lookup: CDR1 SEHNR, CDR2 FQNEAQ (reference sequence). V dropped 3 bases and J dropped 6 bases, with 12 bases sitting between them. CDR3 protein: CASSFGGLGEQYF. The CDR3 nucleotides read TGTGCCAGCAGCTTTGGAGGGCTGGGCGAGCAGTACTTC.

This chain links TRBV6-1 with TRBJ1-3; D is possibly TRBD1 (5 bases). CDR1 and CDR2 from the germline V gene are MNHNS and SASEGT. The ends were cut back, 7 bases at V and 1 base at J, with 11 bases in the middle. This CDR3 spans 14 amino acids. CDR3 DNA sequence: TGTGCCAGCAAGGCAGGGTCTTCTGGAAACACCATATATTTT. Amino acids: CASKAGSSGNTIYF.

This chain links TRBV9 with TRBJ2-7; 7 nucleotides align to TRBD2. Germline V CDR1 and CDR2: SGDLS, YYNGEE. V lost 1 base, J lost 2 bases, and 3 bases stayed unmatched. The CDR3 sequence is 14 residues long. This CDR3 is CASSVSSGPYEQYF. CDR3 coding DNA: TGTGCCAGCAGCGTATCTAGCGGACCCTACGAGCAGTACTTC.

The genes are TRBV28 and TRBJ1-4, with a weak D call TRBD1 (5 bases). Germline CDR1 and CDR2: MDHEN and SYDVKM. The CDR3 runs 15 residues. V gave up 6 bases and J gave up 2 bases, with 13 bases separating them. The DNA of the CDR3 is TGTGCCAGCAGAGGGGAGACAGCCACTAATGAAAAACTGTTTTTT. Residues: CASRGETATNEKLFF.

The chain has TRBV2 and TRBJ2-1, with TRBD2 identical over 16 bases. This CDR3 has 15 amino acids. Germline CDR1 is SNHLY and CDR2 is FYNNEI. Germline trimming cut 6 bases from V and 7 bases from J; bases unmatched to any gene: 3. CDR3 in DNA: TGTGCCAGCAGGGGGGGACTAGCGGGAGGGAATGAGCAGTTCTTC. It encodes CASRGGLAGGNEQFF. The full variable domain, its missing parts supplied by reference TRBV2 and TRBJ2-1, is EPEVTQTPSHQVTQMGQEVILRCVPISNHLYFYWYRQILGQKVEFLVSFYNNEISEKSEIFDDQFSVERPDGSNFTLKIRSTKLEDSAMYFCASRGGLAGGNEQFFGPGTRLTVL.

V and J are TRBV6-1 and TRBJ1-1; TRBD1 matches 8 bases. V gave up 1 base and J gave up 5 bases; unmatched junction bases: 9. CDR1 is MNHNS, CDR2 SASEGT, per germline. This CDR3 spans 16 amino acids. The CDR3 here is CASSEEFTGGGTEAFF. The CDR3 DNA reads TGTGCCAGCAGTGAAGAATTCACAGGGGGGGGGACTGAAGCTTTCTTT.

V is TRBV14 and J is TRBJ1-4, with D perhaps matching TRBD1 (5 bases). The V gene's germline CDR1 is SGHDN and CDR2 FVKESK. The CDR3 is made up of 20 amino acids. Trimming left V 1 base short and J 5 bases short, with 26 bases between. The CDR3 region has the DNA TGTGCCAGCAGCCAAGCTCGTACAGGCGCTACATCCCGTTTGAATGAAAAACTGTTTTTT. Its protein product is CASSQARTGATSRLNEKLFF. Combining the CDR3 with reference TRBV14 and TRBJ1-4 gives the whole variable domain EAGVTQFPSHSVIEKGQTVTLRCDPISGHDNLYWYRRVMGKEIKFLLHFVKESKQDESGMPNNRFLAERTGGTYSTLKVQPAELEDSGVYFCASSQARTGATSRLNEKLFFGSGTQLSVL.